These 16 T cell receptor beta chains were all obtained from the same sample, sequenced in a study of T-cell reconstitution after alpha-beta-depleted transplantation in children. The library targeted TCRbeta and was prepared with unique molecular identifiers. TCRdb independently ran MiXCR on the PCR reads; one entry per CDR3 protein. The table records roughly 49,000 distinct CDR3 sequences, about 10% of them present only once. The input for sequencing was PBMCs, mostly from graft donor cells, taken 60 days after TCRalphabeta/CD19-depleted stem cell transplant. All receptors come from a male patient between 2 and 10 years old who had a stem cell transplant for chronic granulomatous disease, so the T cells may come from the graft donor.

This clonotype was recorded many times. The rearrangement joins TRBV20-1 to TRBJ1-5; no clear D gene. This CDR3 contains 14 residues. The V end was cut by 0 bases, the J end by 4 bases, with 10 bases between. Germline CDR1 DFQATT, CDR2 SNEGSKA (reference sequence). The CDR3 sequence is CSARDPGRNQPQHF. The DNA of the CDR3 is TGCAGTGCTAGAGACCCAGGCCGAAATCAGCCCCAGCATTTT.

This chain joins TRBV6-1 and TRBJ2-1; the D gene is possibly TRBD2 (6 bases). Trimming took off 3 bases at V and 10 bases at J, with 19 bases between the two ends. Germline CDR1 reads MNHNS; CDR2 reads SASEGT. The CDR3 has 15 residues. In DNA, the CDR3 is TGTGCCAGCAGTGAGGGACTCCCCCGAAACGGGGAGCAGTTCTTC. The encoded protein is CASSEGLPRNGEQFF.

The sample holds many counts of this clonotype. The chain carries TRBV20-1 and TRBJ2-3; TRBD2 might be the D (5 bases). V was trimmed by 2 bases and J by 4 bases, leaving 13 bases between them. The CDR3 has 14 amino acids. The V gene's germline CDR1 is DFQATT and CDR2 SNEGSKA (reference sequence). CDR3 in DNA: TGCAGTGCTAGAAAGGCGGCTAGCTCAGATACGCAGTATTTT. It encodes CSARKAASSDTQYF.

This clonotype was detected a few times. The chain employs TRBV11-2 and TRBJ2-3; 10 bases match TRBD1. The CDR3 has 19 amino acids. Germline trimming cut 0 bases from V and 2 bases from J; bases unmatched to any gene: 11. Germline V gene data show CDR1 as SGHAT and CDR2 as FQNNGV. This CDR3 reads CASSLDWGDRGFHTDTQYF. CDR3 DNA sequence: TGTGCCAGCAGCTTAGATTGGGGGGACAGGGGTTTTCACACAGATACGCAGTATTTT.

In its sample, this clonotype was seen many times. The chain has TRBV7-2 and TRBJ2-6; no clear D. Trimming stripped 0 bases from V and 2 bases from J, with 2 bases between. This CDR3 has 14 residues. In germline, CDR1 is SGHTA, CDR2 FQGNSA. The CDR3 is CASSLAPGANVLTF. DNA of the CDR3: TGTGCCAGCAGCTTAGCGCCTGGGGCCAACGTCCTGACTTTC.

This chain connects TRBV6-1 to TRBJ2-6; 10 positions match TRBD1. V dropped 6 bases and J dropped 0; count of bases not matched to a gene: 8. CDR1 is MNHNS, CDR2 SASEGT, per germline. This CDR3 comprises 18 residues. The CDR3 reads CASRPGQGWSSGANVLTF. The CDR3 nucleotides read TGTGCCAGCAGGCCGGGACAGGGGTGGAGCTCTGGGGCCAACGTCCTGACTTTC.

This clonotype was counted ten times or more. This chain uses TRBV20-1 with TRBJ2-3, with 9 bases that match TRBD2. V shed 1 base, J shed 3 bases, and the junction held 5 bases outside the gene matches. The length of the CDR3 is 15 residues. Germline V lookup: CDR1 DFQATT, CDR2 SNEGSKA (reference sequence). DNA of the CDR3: TGCAGTGCTAGAGGGCCTAGCGGGATAACAGATACGCAGTATTTT. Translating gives CSARGPSGITDTQYF.

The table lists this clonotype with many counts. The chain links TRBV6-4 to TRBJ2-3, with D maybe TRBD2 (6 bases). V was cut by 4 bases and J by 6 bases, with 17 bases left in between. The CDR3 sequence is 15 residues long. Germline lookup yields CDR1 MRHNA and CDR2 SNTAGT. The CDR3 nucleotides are TGTGCCAGCAGTGTTGTCCCCGGGAGCGGGGATACGCAGTATTTT. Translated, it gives CASSVVPGSGDTQYF.

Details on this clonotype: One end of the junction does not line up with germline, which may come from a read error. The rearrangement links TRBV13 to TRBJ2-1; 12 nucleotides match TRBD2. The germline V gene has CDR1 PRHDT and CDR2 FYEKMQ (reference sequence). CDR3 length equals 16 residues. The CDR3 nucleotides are TGTGACAGCAGCTCGTGGACTAGCGGGGCCTACAATGAGCAGTTCTTC. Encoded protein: CDSSSWTSGAYNEQFF.

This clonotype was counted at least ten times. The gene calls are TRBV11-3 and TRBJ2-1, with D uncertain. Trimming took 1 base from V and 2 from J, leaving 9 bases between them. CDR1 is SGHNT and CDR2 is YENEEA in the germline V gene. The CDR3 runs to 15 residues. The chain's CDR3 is CASSLGLTTYNEQFF. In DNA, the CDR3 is TGTGCCAGCAGCTTAGGTCTAACTACCTACAATGAGCAGTTCTTC.

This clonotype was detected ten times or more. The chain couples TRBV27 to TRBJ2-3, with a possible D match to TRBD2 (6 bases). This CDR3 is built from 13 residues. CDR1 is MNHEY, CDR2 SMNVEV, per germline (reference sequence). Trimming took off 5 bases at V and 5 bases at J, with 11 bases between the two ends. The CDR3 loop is CASSHGGLDTQYF. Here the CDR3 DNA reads TGTGCCAGCAGTCACGGAGGGCTAGATACGCAGTATTTT.

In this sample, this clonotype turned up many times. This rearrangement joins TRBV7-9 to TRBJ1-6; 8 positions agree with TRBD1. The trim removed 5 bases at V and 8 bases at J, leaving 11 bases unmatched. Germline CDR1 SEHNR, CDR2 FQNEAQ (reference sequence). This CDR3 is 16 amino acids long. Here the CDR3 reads CASSPTNQGAYSPLHF. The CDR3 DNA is TGTGCCAGCAGCCCTACAAACCAGGGGGCGTATTCACCCCTCCACTTT.

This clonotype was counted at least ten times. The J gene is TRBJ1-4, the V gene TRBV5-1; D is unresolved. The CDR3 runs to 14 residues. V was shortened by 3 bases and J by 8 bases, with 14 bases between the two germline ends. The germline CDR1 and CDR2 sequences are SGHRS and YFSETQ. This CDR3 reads CASSSPGGREKLFF. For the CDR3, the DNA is TGCGCCAGCAGCTCCCCGGGAGGCCGGGAAAAACTGTTTTTT.

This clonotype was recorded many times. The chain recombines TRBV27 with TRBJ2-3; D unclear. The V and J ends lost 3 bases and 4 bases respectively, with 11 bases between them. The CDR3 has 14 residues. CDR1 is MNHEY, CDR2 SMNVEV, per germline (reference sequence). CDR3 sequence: CASSFTSHSDTQYF. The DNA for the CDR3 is TGTGCCAGCAGTTTTACGTCCCACTCAGATACGCAGTATTTT.

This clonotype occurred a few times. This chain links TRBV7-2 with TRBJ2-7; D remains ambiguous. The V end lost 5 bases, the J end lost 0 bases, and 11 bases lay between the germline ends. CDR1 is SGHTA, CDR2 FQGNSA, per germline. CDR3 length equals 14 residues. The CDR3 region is CASSPDRYSYEQYF. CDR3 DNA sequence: TGTGCCAGCAGCCCGGACCGGTACTCCTACGAGCAGTACTTC.

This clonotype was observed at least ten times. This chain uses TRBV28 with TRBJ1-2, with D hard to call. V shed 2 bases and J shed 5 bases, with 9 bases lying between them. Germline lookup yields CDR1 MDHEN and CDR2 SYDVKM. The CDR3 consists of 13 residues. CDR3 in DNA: TGTGCCAGCAGTTTAATTGGGCTATATGGCTACACCTTC. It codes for CASSLIGLYGYTF.